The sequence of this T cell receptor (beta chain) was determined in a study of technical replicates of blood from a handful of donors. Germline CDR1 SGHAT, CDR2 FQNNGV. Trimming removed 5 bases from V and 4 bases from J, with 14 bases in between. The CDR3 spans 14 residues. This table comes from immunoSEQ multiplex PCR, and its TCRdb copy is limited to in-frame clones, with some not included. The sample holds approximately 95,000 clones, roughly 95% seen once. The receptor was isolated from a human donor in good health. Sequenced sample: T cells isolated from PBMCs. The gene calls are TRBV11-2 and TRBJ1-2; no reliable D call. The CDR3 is CASSVFGYGYGYTF. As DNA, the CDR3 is TGTGCCAGCAGCGTTTTCGGTTACGGCTATGGCTACACCTTC.